This TCR beta chain is from a study of blood T cell repertoires in COVID-19. Study at large: Italy, Spain and the United States were the sources of the convalescent and acute COVID-19 samples. T cells, B-cell-depleted T cells, or PBMCs provided the cDNA or gDNA that served as material.

Original methodology: Amplification with reference gene primers provided the estimates of nucleated cell counts. TCRdb keeps only in-frame clones here, not all; method: immunoSEQ multiplex PCR. V and J calls and clone size are those listed in that table; D and trimming were worked out from the DNA. The sample consists of approximately 210,000 clones, 84% of them appearing once. The CDR3 consists of 13 residues. CDR1 is SGHAT and CDR2 is FQNNGV in the germline V gene. The germline V and J ends were trimmed by 5 bases and 2 bases, with 9 bases remaining between them. The rearrangement uses TRBV11-2 and TRBJ1-2; weak D call: TRBD1 (5 bases). This clonotype was obtained from a young man with active or convalescent COVID-19. Sequenced input: peripheral blood. CDR3 amino acids: CASSARGNYGYTF. Here the CDR3 DNA reads TGTGCCAGCAGCGCTCGGGGGAACTATGGCTACACCTTC.